Listed here is a single T cell receptor beta chain. Its antigen is unidentified. Reverse transcription of roughly 0.5 to 1 ug RNA was carried out with random hexamers. The TCR beta CDR3 was amplified by immunoSEQ multiplex PCR across 54 Vbeta, 13 Jbeta. TCRdb called the immunoSEQ multiplex PCR reads again in MiXCR, with one record for every CDR3 protein. Of 170,000 or so distinct CDR3 sequences listed, roughly 96% are singletons. Sequencing of TCR beta was performed on blood CD8+ T cells and on blood CD4+ T cells. The J segment lost 7 bases and the V segment lost 4 bases, leaving 7 bases of the junction unmatched. The CDR3 covers 14 residues. CDR1 is MNHEY, CDR2 SVGAGI, per germline. These data belong to a study of CD8 T cells in Susac syndrome. The study, taken as a whole, reports: The authors acknowledged that their TCR sequencing and HLA analysis involved a relatively small number of individuals.

The chain carries TRBV6-5 and TRBJ2-7; 10 bases line up with TRBD1. The origin of this receptor is a human donor with multiple sclerosis. Sequencing was done on a sample of CD8+ T cells from PBMCs. The CDR3 sequence is CASSSGQGFGEQYF. CDR3 sequence (DNA): TGTGCCAGCAGTTCGGGACAGGGGTTCGGAGAGCAGTACTTC.